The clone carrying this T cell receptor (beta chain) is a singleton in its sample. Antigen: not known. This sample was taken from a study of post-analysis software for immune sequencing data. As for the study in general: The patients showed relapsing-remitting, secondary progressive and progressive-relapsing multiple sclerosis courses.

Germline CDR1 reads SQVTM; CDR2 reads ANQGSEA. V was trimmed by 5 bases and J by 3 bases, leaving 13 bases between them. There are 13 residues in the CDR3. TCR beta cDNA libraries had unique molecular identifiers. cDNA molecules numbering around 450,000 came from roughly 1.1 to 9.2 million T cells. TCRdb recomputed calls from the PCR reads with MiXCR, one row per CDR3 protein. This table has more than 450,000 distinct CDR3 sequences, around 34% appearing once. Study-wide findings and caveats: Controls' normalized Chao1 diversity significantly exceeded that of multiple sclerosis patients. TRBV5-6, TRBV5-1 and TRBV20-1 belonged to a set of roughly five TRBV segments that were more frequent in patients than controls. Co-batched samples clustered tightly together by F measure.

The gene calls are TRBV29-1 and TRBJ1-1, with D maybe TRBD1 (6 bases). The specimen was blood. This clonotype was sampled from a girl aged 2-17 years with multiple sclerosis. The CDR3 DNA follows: TGCAGCGTTATACAGGGATACGACACTGAAGCTTTCTTT. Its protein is CSVIQGYDTEAFF.